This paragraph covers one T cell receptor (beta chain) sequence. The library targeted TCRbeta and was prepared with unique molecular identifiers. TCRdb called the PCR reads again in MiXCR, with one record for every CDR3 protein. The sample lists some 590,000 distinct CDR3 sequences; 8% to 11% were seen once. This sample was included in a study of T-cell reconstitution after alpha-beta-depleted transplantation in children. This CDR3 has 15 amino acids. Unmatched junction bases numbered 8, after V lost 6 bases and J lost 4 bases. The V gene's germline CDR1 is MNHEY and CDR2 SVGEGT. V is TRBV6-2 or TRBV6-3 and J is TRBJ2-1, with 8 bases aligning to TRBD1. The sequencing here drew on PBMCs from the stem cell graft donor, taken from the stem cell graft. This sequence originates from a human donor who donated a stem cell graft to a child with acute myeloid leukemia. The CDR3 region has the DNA TGTGCCAGCAGCCCCAGGGGGCTCTTTTACAATGAGCAGTTCTTC. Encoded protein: CASSPRGLFYNEQFF.